These 5 T cell receptor beta chains were sequenced from one sample in a study of OX40 agonist ivuxolimab in advanced cancers. The repertoire was sequenced with immunoSEQ multiplex PCR; TCRdb's copy has only in-frame clones and lacks some. The sample carries some 72,000 clones, roughly 92% recorded once. Material: CD4+ or CD8+ T cells sorted from blood, obtained in a trial of the OX40 agonist ivuxolimab. Receptors originate from an adult with an advanced solid tumor such as melanoma, head and neck, liver or kidney cancer.

A note on this clone: The junction differs from germline at one of its ends, possibly a read error. V gene TRBV10-3 combines with J gene TRBJ1-4; D is possibly TRBD1 (6 bases). CDR3 length: 12 amino acids. CDR1 and CDR2 from the germline V gene are ENHRY and SYGVKD. The CDR3 DNA sequence: TGTGCCATCAGTGAGCTGGGGGCACGACTGTCTTTT. Translation: CAISELGARLSF.

The chain carries TRBV5-1 and TRBJ2-1; D is uncertain. CDR1 and CDR2 from the germline V gene are SGHRS and YFSETQ. V gave up 0 bases and J gave up 3 bases, with 7 bases separating them. The CDR3 runs to 14 residues. The CDR3 DNA reads as TGCGCCAGCAGCTTGGTTTCTATCTACAATGAGCAGTTCTTC. Translating gives CASSLVSIYNEQFF.

This clone was seen once. The chain recombines TRBV7-9 with TRBJ1-3; D is unresolved. The CDR3 sequence is 14 residues long. V was trimmed by 1 base and J by 2 bases, leaving 6 bases between them. Germline CDR1 is SEHNR and CDR2 is FQNEAQ (reference sequence). CDR3 nucleotide sequence: TGTGCCAGCAGCTTAGAGCCTCCTGGAAACACCATATATTTT. This translates into CASSLEPPGNTIYF. The variable domain in full, completed from reference TRBV7-9 and TRBJ1-3, reads DTGVSQNPRHKITKRGQNVTFRCDPISEHNRLYWYRQTLGQGPEFLTYFQNEAQLEKSRLLSDRFSAERPKGSFSTLEIQRTEQGDSAMYLCASSLEPPGNTIYFGEGSWLTVV.

The rearrangement uses TRBV4-1 and TRBJ2-3, with 15 bases lining up with TRBD2. The CDR3 totals 17 residues. The V gene's germline CDR1 is MGHRA and CDR2 YSYEKL. V lost 4 bases, J lost 3 bases, and 5 bases stayed unmatched. CDR3 protein: CASSRGTSGRRTDTQYF. The CDR3 nucleotides are TGCGCCAGCAGCCGGGGGACTAGCGGGAGGAGAACAGATACGCAGTATTTT.

CDR3 bases: TGTGCCAGCAGTTCGAAATTACAGGGAATTTCCTACGAGCAGTACTTC. Protein: CASSSKLQGISYEQYF. The V and J genes are TRBV27 and TRBJ2-7; D perhaps matches TRBD1 (6 bases). This CDR3 spans 16 amino acids. Germline CDR1 and CDR2: MNHEY and SMNVEV (reference sequence). V lost 4 bases to trimming and J lost 1 base, with 17 bases between them.